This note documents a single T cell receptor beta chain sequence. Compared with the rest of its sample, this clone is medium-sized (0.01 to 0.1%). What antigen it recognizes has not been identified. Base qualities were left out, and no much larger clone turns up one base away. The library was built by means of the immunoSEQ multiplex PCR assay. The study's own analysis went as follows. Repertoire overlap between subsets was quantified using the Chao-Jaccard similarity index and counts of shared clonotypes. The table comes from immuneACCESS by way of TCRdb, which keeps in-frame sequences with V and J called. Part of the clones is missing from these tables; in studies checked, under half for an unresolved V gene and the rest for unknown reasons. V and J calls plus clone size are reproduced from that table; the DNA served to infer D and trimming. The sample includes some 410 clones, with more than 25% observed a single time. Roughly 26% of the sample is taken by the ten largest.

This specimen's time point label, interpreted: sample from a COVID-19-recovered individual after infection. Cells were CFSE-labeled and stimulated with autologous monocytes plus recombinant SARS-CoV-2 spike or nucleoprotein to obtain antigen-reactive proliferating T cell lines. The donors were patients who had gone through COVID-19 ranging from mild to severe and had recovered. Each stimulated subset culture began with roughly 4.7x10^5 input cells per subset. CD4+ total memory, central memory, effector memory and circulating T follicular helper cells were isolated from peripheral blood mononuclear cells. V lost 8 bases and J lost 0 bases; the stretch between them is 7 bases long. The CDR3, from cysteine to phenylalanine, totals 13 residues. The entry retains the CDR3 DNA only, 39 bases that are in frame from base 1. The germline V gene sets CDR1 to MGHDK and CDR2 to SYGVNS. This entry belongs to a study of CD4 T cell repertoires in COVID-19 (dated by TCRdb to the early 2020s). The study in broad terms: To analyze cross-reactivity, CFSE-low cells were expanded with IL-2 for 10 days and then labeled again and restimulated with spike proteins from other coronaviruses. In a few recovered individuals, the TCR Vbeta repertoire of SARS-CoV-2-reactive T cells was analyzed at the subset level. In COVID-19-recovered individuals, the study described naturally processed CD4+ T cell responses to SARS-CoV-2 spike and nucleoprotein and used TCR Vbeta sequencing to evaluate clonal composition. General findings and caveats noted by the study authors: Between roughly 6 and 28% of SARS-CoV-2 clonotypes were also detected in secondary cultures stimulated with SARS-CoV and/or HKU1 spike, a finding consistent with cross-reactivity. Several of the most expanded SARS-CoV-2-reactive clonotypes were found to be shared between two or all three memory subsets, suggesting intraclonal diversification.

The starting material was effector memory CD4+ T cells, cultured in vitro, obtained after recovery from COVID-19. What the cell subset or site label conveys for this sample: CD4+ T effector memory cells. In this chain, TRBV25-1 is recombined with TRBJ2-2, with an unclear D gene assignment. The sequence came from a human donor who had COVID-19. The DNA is TGTGCCAGCCATCGGGCGAACACCGGGGAGCTGTTTTTT. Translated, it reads CASHRANTGELFF. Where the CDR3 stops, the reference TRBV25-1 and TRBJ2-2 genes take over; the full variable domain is EADIYQTPRYLVIGTGKKITLECSQTMGHDKMYWYQQDPGMELHLIHYSYGVNSTEKGDLSSESTVSRIRTEHFPLTLESARPSHTSQYLCASHRANTGELFFGEGSRLTVL.